The clone carrying this TCR beta chain was seen repeatedly, ten times or more. The antigen is undetermined. The authors prepared the TCRbeta library with unique molecular identifiers. TCRdb redid the calling of the PCR reads with MiXCR, one entry per CDR3 protein. The sample lists hundreds of thousands of distinct CDR3 sequences, approximately 8% occurring once. This sample was included in a study of T-cell reconstitution after alpha-beta-depleted transplantation in children. Regarding the study as a whole: Some patients showed high day-60 TCRbeta diversity, which derived from surviving recipient T cells and thymic progenitors. Counts and diversity of T cells one year after transplant came mostly from newly produced T cells.

The clonotype comes from a male patient between 5 and 17 years old who had a stem cell transplant for acute lymphoblastic leukemia, so the T cells may come from the graft donor. Specimen: PBMCs, mostly from graft donor cells, collected 180 days after TCRalphabeta/CD19-depleted stem cell transplant.

The CDR3 loop reads CASSREGPPGPQNIQYF. CDR3 nucleotides: TGCGCCAGCAGCCGGGAAGGGCCGCCGGGACCTCAAAACATTCAGTACTTC. The rearrangement uses TRBV4-3 and TRBJ2-4; the D call may be TRBD1 or TRBD2 (5 bases each). The V gene lost 4 bases and the J gene lost 5 bases, with 21 bases spanning the gap. Germline CDR1 and CDR2: LGHNA and YSLEER. This CDR3 has 17 residues.